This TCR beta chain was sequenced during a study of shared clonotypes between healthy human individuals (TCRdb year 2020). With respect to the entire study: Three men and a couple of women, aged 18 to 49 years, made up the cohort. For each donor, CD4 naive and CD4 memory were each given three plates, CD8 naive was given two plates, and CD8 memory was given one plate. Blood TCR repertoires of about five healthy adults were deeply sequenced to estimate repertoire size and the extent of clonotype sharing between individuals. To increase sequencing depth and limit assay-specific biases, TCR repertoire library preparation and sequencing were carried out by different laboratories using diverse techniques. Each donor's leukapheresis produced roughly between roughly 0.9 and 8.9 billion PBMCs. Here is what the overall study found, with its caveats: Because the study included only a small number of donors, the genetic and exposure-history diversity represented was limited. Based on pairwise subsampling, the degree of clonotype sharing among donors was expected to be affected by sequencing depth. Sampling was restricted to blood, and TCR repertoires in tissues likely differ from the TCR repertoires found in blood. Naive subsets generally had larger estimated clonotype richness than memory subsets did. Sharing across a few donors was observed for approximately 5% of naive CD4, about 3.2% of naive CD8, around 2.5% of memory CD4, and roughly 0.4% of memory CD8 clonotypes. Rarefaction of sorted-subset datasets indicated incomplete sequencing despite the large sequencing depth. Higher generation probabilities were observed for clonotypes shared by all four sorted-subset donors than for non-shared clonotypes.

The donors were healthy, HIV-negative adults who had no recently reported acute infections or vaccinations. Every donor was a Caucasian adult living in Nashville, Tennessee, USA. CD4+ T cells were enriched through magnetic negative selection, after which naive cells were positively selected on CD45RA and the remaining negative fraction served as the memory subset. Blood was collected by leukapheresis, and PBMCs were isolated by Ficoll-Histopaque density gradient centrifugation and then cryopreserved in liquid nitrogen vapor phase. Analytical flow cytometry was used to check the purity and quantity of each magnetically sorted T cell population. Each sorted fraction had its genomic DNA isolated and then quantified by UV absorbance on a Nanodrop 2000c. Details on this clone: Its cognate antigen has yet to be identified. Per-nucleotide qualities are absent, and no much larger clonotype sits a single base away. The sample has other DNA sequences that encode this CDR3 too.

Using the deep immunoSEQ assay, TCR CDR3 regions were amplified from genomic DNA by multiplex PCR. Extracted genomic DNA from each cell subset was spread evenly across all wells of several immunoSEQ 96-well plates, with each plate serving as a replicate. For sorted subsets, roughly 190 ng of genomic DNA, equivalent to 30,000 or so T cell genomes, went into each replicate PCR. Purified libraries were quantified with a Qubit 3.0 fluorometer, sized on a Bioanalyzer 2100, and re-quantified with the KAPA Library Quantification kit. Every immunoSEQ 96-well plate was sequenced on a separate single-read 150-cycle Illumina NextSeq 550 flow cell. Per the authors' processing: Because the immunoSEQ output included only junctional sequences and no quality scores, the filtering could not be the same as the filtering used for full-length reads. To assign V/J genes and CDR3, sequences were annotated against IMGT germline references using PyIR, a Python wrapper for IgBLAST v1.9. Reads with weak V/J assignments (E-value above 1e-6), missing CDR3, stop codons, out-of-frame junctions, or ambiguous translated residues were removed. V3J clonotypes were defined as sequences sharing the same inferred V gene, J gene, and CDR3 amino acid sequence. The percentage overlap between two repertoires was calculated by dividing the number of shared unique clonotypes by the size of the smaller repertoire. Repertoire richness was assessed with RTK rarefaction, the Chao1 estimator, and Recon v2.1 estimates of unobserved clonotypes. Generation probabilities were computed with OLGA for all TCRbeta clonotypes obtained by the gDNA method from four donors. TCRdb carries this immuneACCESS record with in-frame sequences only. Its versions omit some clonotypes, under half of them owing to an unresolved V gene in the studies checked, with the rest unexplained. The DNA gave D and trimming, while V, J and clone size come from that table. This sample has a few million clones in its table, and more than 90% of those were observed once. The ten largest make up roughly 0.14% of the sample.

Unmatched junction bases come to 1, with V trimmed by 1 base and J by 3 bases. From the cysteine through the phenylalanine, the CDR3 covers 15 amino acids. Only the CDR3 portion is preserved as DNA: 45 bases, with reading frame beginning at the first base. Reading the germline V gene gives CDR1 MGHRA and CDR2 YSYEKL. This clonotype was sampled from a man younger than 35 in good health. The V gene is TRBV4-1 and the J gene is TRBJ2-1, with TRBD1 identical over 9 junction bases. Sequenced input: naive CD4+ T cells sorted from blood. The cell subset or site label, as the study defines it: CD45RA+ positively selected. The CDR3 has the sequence CASSQGDRVYNEQFF. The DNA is TGCGCCAGCAGCCAAGGGGACAGGGTCTACAATGAGCAGTTCTTC.